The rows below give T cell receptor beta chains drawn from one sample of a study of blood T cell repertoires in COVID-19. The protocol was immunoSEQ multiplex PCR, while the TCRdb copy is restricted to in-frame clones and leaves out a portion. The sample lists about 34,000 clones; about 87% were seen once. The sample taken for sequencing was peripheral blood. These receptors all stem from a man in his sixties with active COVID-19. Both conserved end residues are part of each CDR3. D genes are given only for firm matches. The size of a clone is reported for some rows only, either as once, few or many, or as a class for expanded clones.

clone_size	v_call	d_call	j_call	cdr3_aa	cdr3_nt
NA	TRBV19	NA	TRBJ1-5	CASRRAELVNQPQHF	TGTGCCAGTAGGCGGGCAGAGCTCGTCAATCAGCCCCAGCATTTT
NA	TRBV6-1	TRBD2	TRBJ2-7	CASSEAGLAKPPYEQYF	TGTGCCAGCAGTGAAGCAGGACTAGCGAAACCCCCCTACGAGCAGTACTTC
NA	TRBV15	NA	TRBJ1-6	CATSGETGFGSPLHF	TGTGCCACCAGCGGGGAAACAGGGTTCGGTTCACCCCTCCACTTT
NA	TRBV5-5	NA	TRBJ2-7	CASSPPGLYSYEQYF	TGTGCCAGCAGCCCGCCGGGACTGTATTCCTACGAGCAGTACTTC
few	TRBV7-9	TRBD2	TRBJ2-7	CASTRRETHSYEQYF	TGTGCCAGCACGAGGCGGGAGACACACTCCTACGAGCAGTACTTC
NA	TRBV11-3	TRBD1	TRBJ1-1	CASSLAPAPDRPNTEAFF	TGTGCCAGCAGCTTAGCCCCCGCCCCGGACAGGCCGAACACTGAAGCTTTCTTT
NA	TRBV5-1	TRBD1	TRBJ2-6	CASSDRGQGVSGANVLTF	TGCGCCAGCAGCGACCGAGGCCAGGGGGTGTCTGGGGCCAACGTCCTGACTTTC
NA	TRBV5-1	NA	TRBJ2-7	CASTVGGYSYEQYF	TGCGCCAGCACCGTCGGGGGTTACTCCTACGAGCAGTACTTC
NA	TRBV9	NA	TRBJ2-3	CASSPERWSTSTDTQYF	TGTGCCAGCAGCCCCGAAAGGTGGAGCACTAGCACAGATACGCAGTATTTT
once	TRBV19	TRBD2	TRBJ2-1	CASTLAGNNEQFF	TGTGCCAGTACCCTAGCGGGTAACAATGAGCAGTTCTTC
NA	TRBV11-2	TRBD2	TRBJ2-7	CASSLGGTSGYEQYF	TGTGCCAGCAGCTTAGGGGGGACTAGCGGATACGAGCAGTACTTC
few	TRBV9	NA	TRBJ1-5	CASSVGGEGSNQPQHF	TGTGCCAGCAGCGTCGGAGGAGAAGGGAGCAATCAGCCCCAGCATTTT
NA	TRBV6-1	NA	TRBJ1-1	CASSDRTSVEAFF	TGTGCCAGCAGTGATCGGACATCTGTTGAAGCTTTCTTT
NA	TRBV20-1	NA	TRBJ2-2	CSASVGARTGELFF	TGCAGTGCTAGTGTGGGGGCGCGGACCGGGGAGCTGTTTTTT
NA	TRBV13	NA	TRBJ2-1	CASSLGTTDEQFF	TGTGCCAGCAGCTTAGGGACAACAGATGAGCAGTTCTTC
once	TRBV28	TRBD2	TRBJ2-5	CASSSPARGREETQYF	TGTGCCAGCAGTTCTCCGGCTCGCGGGAGGGAAGAGACCCAGTACTTC
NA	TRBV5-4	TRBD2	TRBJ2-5	CASSLQVTSGQETQYF	TGTGCCAGCAGCTTGCAGGTGACTAGCGGGCAAGAGACCCAGTACTTC
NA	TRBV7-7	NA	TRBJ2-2	CASSSLPTIPGQRNTGELFF	TGTGCTAGCAGCTCTCTTCCCACCATACCGGGACAAAGAAACACCGGGGAGCTGTTTTTT
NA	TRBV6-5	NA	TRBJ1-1	CASDVSRQLNTEAFF	TGTGCCAGCGACGTCTCGAGGCAGCTGAACACTGAAGCTTTCTTT
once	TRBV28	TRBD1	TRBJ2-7	CASSLSPRTGSREQYF	TGTGCCAGCAGTTTATCCCCCCGGACAGGCTCGCGCGAGCAGTACTTC
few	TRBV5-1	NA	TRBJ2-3	CASSFSYASTDTQYF	TGCGCCAGCAGCTTTAGCTATGCGAGCACAGATACGCAGTATTTT
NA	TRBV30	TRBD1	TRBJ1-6	CAWSVRGRDRNSPLHF	TGTGCCTGGAGTGTACGAGGCCGGGACAGAAATTCACCCCTCCACTTT
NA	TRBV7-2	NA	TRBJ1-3	CASSPRFLGGNTIYF	TGTGCCAGCAGCCCCCGGTTCCTCGGGGGAAACACCATATATTTT
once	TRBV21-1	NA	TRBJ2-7	CASRVMGRSSYEQYF	TGTGCCTCAAGAGTCATGGGGCGGAGCTCCTACGAGCAGTACTTC
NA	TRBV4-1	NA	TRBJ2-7	CASSQDWTYTYEQYF	TGCGCCAGCAGCCAAGACTGGACATATACCTACGAGCAGTACTTC
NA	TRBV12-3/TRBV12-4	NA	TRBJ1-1	CASSPNRVTEAFF	TGTGCCAGCAGTCCGAACAGGGTTACTGAAGCTTTCTTT
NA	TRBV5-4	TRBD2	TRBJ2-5	CASSLGSSGSIETQYF	TGTGCCAGCAGCTTAGGCTCTAGCGGGAGTATCGAGACCCAGTACTTC